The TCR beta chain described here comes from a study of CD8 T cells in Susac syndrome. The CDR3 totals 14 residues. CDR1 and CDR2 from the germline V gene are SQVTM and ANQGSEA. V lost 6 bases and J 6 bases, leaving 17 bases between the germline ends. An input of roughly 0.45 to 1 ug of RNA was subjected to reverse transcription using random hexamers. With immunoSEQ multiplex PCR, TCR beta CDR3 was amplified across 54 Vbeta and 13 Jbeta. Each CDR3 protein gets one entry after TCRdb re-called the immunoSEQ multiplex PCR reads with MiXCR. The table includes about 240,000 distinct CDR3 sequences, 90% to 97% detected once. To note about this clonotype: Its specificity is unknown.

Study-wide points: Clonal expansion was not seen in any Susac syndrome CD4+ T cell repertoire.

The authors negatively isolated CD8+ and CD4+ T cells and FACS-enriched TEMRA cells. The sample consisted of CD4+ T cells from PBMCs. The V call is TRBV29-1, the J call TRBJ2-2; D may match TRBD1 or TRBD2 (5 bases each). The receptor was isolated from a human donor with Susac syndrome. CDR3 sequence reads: CSVGADTIPGELFF. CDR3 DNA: TGCAGCGTCGGGGCGGACACCATTCCCGGGGAGCTGTTTTTT.